A single sample is the source of the 17 T cell receptor beta chains below, sequenced in a study of blood T cells in healthy people across ages. The second PCR ran about 6 to 12 cycles with a sample-barcoded 5' primer and J-beta primers. TCRdb itself ran the 5' RACE reads through MiXCR, one entry per CDR3 protein. The repertoire has 650,000 to 1,000,000 distinct CDR3 sequences, 35% to 40% of them found once; the top ten carry approximately 12%. Specimen: blood. The receptors originated from a man between 18 and 35 years old in good health.

As regards this clonotype: The conserved phenylalanine or tryptophan is not found at the CDR3 terminus, so this likely reflects a read error. This rearrangement joins TRBV5-1 to TRBJ2-5; D unclear. CDR3 size: 14 residues. Per germline, CDR1 SGHRS and CDR2 YFSETQ. V lost 0 bases and J lost 2, with 8 bases in between. The chain's CDR3 is CASSLGPDQETQYL. DNA of the CDR3: TGCGCCAGCAGCTTGGGTCCCGATCAAGAGACCCAGTACCTC.

The chain recombines TRBV9 with TRBJ2-2; D is unclear. Germline V gene data show CDR1 as SGDLS and CDR2 as YYNGEE. V gave up 0 bases and J gave up 3 bases, with 12 bases separating them. The CDR3 spans 16 residues. DNA of the CDR3: TGTGCCAGCAGCGTAGATCCTAGGATGGACACCGGGGAGCTGTTTTTT. The encoded protein is CASSVDPRMDTGELFF.

This clonotype was seen a handful of times. This chain joins TRBV6-1 and TRBJ2-1; 7 bases fit TRBD2. CDR3 size: 15 residues. Germline V gene data show CDR1 as MNHNS and CDR2 as SASEGT. V lost 7 bases, J lost 6 bases, and 12 bases stayed unmatched. The CDR3 loop reads CASKGRAGTSNEQFF. In DNA form, the CDR3 reads TGTGCCAGCAAGGGTAGAGCGGGGACCTCCAATGAGCAGTTCTTC.

This chain links TRBV7-2 with TRBJ2-7, with D uncertain. Trimming stripped 0 bases from V and 7 bases from J, with 10 bases between. The CDR3 length is 13 residues. The germline CDR1 and CDR2 sequences are SGHTA and FQGNSA. The CDR3 DNA reads as TGTGCCAGCAGCTTAGCGGCACGCAATGAGCAGTACTTC. Amino acids: CASSLAARNEQYF.

The V call is TRBV15, the J call TRBJ1-2; unclear D gene. V was clipped by 8 bases and J by 5 bases, with 15 bases between them. Germline V gene lookup returns CDR1 LNHNV and CDR2 YYDKDF (reference sequence). This CDR3 contains 13 residues. The CDR3 DNA follows: TGTGCCACCGATGCCGGGTATCCATATGGCTACACCTTC. Translation: CATDAGYPYGYTF.

The V and J genes are TRBV7-2 and TRBJ1-2, with a weak D call TRBD1 (6 bases). CDR1 and CDR2 from the germline V gene are SGHTA and FQGNSA. With 4 bases removed from V and 6 bases from J, the gap between germline ends came to 12 bases. The CDR3 extends over 13 amino acids. CDR3: CASSSGAGNGYTF. CDR3 nucleotides: TGTGCCAGCAGCTCAGGGGCGGGGAATGGCTACACCTTC.

The chain is built from TRBV11-2 and TRBJ2-1; either TRBD1 or TRBD2 may fit D (5 bases each). Trimming stripped 5 bases from V and 9 bases from J, with 20 bases between. From germline, CDR1 is SGHAT and CDR2 FQNNGV. CDR3 length: 15 residues. CDR3 sequence (DNA): TGTGCCAGCAGCCCCCACGGTGGGGGACGTCCTGAGCAGTTCTTC. Its protein product is CASSPHGGGRPEQFF.

This clonotype was recorded many times. V is TRBV12-3 or TRBV12-4 and J is TRBJ1-1; D ambiguous. Between the trimmed V and J ends, which lost 6 bases and 4 bases, there was a span of 12 bases. The CDR3 is 13 residues long. CDR3 region: CASRPPLGTEAFF. The CDR3 nucleotides are TGTGCCAGCAGGCCGCCTCTGGGCACTGAAGCTTTCTTT.

The sample holds a few counts of this clonotype. V is TRBV7-9 and J is TRBJ1-2; no clear D gene. CDR3 length: 14 amino acids. V dropped 6 bases and J dropped 6 bases, with 17 bases sitting between them. Germline CDR1 reads SEHNR; CDR2 reads FQNEAQ (reference sequence). CDR3 sequence reads: CASSPPGARDGYTF. The CDR3 DNA reads TGTGCCAGCAGTCCCCCGGGCGCCCGCGATGGCTACACCTTC.

A word on this clonotype: A read error may be the cause here, since a much bigger clone is one base away. The rearrangement joins TRBV7-8 to TRBJ2-3; D might be TRBD2 (6 bases). Germline V lookup: CDR1 SGHVS, CDR2 FQNEAQ. This CDR3 is built from 17 residues. Trimming shortened V by 3 bases and J by 5 bases, and 21 bases separated the two germline ends. The CDR3 protein is CASSLSSMLARGDTQYF. The CDR3, as DNA: TGTGCCAGCAGCTTGTCCAGTATGCTAGCGAGGGGAGATACGCAGTATTTT.

V gene TRBV21-1 combines with J gene TRBJ1-3; no DNA check was done on the table's D call, TRBD1. TRBV21-1 is an annotated pseudogene. This CDR3 has 18 residues. The CDR3 DNA reads TGTGCCAGCAGCAATCCGCCGACAGGGACCAACTCTGGAAACACCATATATTTT. This sequence encodes CASSNPPTGTNSGNTIYF.

There are a few counts of this clonotype. This chain joins TRBV12-3 or TRBV12-4 and TRBJ2-3, with D possibly matching TRBD2 (6 bases). With 2 bases removed from V and 3 bases from J, the gap between germline ends came to 27 bases. There are 20 residues in the CDR3. This CDR3 reads CASSLRDFFQARRRTDTQYF. As DNA, the CDR3 is TGTGCCAGCAGTTTAAGGGACTTCTTCCAAGCTCGGAGGCGGACAGATACGCAGTATTTT.

The chain has TRBV11-2 and TRBJ2-2; 7 bases fit TRBD1. Germline-derived CDR1 and CDR2 are SGHAT and FQNNGV. The CDR3 sequence is 17 residues long. V lost 2 bases and J lost 4; bases outside the gene matches: 10. This chain's CDR3 is CASSLHLGQVRTGELFF. The CDR3 DNA reads TGTGCCAGCAGCTTACACCTTGGACAGGTTCGCACCGGGGAGCTGTTTTTT.

A few counts support this clonotype. CDR3 residues: CSATGQGETDTQYF. The CDR3 bases are TGCAGTGCTACGGGACAGGGGGAAACAGATACGCAGTATTTT. The chain couples TRBV20-1 to TRBJ2-3; TRBD1 matches at 11 bases. The CDR3 runs to 14 residues. Germline lookup yields CDR1 DFQATT and CDR2 SNEGSKA (reference sequence). J was trimmed by 3 bases and V by 4 bases; bases with no gene match: 3.

This clonotype was observed at least ten times. The CDR3 DNA follows: TGCGCCAGCAGCCCCTCAACTGACGACTATGGCTACACCTTC. This translates into CASSPSTDDYGYTF. The rearrangement uses TRBV4-3 and TRBJ1-2; D ambiguous. Germline values: CDR1 LGHNA, CDR2 YSLEER. Trimming removed 4 bases from V and 3 bases from J, with 12 bases in between. CDR3 length equals 14 residues.

This clonotype was recorded many times. The CDR3 loop reads CASSLLAGGTDTQYF. CDR3 in DNA: TGTGCCAGCAGCTTACTGGCGGGGGGCACAGATACGCAGTATTTT. V gene TRBV7-3 combines with J gene TRBJ2-3; 7 bases agree with TRBD2. The CDR3 contains 15 residues. Losses at the gene ends were 2 bases for V and 1 base for J; bases not matched to a gene: 3. Germline V gene sequence: CDR1 SGHTA, CDR2 FQGTGA.

The V call is TRBV6-2 or TRBV6-3, the J call TRBJ2-7, with D hard to call. The ends were cut back, 2 bases at V and 6 bases at J, with 17 bases in the middle. The CDR3 is made up of 15 amino acids. Germline-derived CDR1 and CDR2 are MNHEY and SVGEGT. CDR3: CASSYGMRSAGEQYF. The DNA for the CDR3 is TGTGCCAGCAGTTACGGGATGAGGTCGGCAGGCGAGCAGTACTTC.